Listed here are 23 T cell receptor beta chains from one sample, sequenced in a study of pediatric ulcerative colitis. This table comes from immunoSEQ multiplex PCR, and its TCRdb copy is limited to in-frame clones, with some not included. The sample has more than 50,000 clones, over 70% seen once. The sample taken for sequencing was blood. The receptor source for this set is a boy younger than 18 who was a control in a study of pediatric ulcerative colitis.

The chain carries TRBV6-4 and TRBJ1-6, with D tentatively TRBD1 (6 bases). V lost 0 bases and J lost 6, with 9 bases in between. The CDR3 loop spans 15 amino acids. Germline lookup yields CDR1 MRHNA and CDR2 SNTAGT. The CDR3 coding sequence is TGTGCCAGCAGTGACTCTGAGGACAGTAATTCACCCCTCCACTTT. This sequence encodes CASSDSEDSNSPLHF.

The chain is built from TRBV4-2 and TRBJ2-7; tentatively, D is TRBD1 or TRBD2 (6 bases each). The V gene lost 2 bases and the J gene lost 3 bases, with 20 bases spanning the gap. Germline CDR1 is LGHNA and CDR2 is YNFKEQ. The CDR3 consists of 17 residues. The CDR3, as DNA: TGTGCCAGCAGCCAACTGGGGGGCGAGGCGTTAAACTACGAGCAGTACTTC. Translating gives CASSQLGGEALNYEQYF.

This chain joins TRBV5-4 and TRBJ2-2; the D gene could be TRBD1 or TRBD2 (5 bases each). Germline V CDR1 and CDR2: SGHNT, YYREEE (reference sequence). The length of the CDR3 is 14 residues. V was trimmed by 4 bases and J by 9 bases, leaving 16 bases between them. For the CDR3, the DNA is TGTGCCAGCAGCCCCGCTGGGACCTTCCGGGAGCTGTTTTTT. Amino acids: CASSPAGTFRELFF. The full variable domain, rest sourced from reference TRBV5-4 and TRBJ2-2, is ETGVTQSPTHLIKTRGQQVTLRCSSQSGHNTVSWYQQALGQGPQFIFQYYREEENGRGNFPPRFSGLQFPNYSSELNVNALELDDSALYLCASSPAGTFRELFFGEGSRLTVL.

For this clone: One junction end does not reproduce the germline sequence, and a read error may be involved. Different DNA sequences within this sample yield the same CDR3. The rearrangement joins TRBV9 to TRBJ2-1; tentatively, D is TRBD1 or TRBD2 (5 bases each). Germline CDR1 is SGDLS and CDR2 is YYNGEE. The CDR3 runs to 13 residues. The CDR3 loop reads CASSVVPSGEQFF. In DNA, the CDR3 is TGTGCCAGTAGCGTAGTTCCCTCAGGGGAGCAGTTCTTC.

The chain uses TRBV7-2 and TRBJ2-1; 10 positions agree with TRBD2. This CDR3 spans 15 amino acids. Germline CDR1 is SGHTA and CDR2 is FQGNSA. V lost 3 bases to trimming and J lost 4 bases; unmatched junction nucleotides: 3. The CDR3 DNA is TGTGCCAGCAGCTTTGAGCGGGGGGGTTACAATGAGCAGTTCTTC. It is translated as CASSFERGGYNEQFF.

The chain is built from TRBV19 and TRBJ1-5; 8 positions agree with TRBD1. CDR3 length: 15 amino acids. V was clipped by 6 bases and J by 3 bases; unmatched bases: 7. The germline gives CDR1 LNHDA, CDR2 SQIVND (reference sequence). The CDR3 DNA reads TGTGCCAGTAGGGAGACAGGGGTAGACAATCAGCCCCAGCATTTT. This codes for CASRETGVDNQPQHF.

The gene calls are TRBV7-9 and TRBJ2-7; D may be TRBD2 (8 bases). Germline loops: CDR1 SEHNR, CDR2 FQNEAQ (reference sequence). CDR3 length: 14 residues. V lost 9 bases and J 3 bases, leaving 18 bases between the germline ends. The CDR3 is CASSGDSAFYEQYF. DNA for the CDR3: TGTGCCAGTAGCGGGGACAGCGCTTTCTACGAGCAGTACTTC. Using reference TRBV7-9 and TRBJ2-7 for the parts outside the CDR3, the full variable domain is DTGVSQNPRHKITKRGQNVTFRCDPISEHNRLYWYRQTLGQGPEFLTYFQNEAQLEKSRLLSDRFSAERPKGSFSTLEIQRTEQGDSAMYLCASSGDSAFYEQYFGPGTRLTVT.

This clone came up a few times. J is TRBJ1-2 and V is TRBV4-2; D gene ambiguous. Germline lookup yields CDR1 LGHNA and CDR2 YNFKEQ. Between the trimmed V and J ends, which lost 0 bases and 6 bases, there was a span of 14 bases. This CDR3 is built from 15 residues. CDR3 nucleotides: TGTGCCAGCAGCCAAGAACAGACGAGAATAGATGGCTACACCTTC. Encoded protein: CASSQEQTRIDGYTF.

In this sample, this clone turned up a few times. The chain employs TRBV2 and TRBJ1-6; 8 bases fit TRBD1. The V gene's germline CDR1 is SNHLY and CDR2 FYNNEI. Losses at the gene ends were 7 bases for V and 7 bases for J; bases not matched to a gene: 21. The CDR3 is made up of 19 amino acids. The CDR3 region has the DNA TGTGCCAGCACTTCTCCCGGCCGAATGCCACAGGGGGACAATTCACCCCTCCACTTT. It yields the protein CASTSPGRMPQGDNSPLHF. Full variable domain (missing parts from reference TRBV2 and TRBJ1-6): EPEVTQTPSHQVTQMGQEVILRCVPISNHLYFYWYRQILGQKVEFLVSFYNNEISEKSEIFDDQFSVERPDGSNFTLKIRSTKLEDSAMYFCASTSPGRMPQGDNSPLHFGNGTRLTVT.

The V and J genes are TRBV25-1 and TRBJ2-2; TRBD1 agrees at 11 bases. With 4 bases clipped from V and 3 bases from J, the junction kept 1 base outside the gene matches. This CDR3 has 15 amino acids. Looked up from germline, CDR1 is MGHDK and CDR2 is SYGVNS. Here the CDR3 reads CASSAGQGDTGELFF. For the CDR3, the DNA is TGTGCCAGCAGTGCGGGACAGGGGGACACCGGGGAGCTGTTTTTT. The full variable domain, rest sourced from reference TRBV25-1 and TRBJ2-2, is EADIYQTPRYLVIGTGKKITLECSQTMGHDKMYWYQQDPGMELHLIHYSYGVNSTEKGDLSSESTVSRIRTEHFPLTLESARPSHTSQYLCASSAGQGDTGELFFGEGSRLTVL.

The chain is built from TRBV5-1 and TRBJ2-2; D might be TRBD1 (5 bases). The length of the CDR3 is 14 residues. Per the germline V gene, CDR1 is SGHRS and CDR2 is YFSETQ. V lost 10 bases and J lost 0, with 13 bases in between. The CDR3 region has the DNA TGCGCCCCCTGGGGCAGGCCGAACACCGGGGAGCTGTTTTTT. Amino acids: CAPWGRPNTGELFF.

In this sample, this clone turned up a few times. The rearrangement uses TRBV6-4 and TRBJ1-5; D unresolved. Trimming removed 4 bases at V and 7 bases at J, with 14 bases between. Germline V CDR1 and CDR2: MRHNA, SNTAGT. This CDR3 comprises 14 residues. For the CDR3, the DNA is TGTGCCAGCAGTGCAGCGGCGGAAGGACAGCCCCAGCATTTT. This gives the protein CASSAAAEGQPQHF.

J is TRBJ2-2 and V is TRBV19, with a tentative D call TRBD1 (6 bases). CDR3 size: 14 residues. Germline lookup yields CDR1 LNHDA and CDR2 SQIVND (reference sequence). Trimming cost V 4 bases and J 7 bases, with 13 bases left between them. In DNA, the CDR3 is TGTGCCAGTAGTACGTCCCAGGGGATCGGGGAGCTGTTTTTT. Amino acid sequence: CASSTSQGIGELFF.

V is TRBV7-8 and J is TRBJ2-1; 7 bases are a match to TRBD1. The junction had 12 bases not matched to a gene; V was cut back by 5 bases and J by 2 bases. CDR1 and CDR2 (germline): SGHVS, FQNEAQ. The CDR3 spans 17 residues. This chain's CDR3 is CASSPTPGQRTYNEQFF. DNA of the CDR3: TGTGCCAGCAGCCCAACCCCGGGACAGCGGACCTACAATGAGCAGTTCTTC.

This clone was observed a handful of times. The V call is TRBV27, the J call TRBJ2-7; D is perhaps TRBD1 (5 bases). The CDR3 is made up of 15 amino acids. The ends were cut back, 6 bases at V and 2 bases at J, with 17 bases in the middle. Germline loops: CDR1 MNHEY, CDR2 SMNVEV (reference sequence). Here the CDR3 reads CASRPQQVGTYEQYF. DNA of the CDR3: TGTGCCAGCAGACCTCAACAGGTGGGGACCTACGAGCAGTACTTC.

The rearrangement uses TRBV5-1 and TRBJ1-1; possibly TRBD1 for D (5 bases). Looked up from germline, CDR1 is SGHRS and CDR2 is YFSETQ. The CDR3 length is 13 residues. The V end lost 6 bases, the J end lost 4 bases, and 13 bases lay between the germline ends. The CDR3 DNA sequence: TGCGCCAGCATGGAGGGGCAGGGCACTGAAGCTTTCTTT. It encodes CASMEGQGTEAFF.

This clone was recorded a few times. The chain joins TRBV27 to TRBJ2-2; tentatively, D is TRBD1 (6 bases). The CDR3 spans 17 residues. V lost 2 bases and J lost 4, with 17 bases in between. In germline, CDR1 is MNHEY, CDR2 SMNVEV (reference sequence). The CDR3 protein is CASSLILGAVGTGELFF. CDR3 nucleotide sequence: TGTGCCAGCAGTTTAATTCTGGGGGCCGTGGGCACCGGGGAGCTGTTTTTT.

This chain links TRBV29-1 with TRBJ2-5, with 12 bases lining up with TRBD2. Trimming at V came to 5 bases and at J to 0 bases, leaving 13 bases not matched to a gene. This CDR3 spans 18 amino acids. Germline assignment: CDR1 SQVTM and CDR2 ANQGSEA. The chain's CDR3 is CSVRLAGATIPYQETQYF. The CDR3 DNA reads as TGCAGCGTTCGACTAGCGGGAGCAACAATCCCGTACCAAGAGACCCAGTACTTC.

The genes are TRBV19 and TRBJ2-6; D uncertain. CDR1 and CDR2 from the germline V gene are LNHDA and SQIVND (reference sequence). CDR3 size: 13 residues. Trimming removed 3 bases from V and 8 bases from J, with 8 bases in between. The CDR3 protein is CASSMMESNVLTF. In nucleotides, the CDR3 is TGTGCCAGTAGTATGATGGAATCCAACGTCCTGACTTTC. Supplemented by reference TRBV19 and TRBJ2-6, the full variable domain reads DGGITQSPKYLFRKEGQNVTLSCEQNLNHDAMYWYRQDPGQGLRLIYYSQIVNDFQKGDIAEGYSVSREKKESFPLTVTSAQKNPTAFYLCASSMMESNVLTFGAGSRLTVL.

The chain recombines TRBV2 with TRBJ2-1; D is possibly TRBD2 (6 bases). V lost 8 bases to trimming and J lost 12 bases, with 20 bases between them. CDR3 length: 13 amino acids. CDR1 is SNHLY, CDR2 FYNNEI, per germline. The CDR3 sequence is CASAGTPPTGQFF. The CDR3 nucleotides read TGTGCCAGCGCCGGGACTCCCCCCACTGGGCAGTTCTTC.

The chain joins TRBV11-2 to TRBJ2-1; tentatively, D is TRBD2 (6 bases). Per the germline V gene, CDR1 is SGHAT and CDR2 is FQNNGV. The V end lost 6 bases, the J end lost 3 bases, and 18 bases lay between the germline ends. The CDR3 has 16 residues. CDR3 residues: CASRPLRGKLYNEQFF. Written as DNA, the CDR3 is TGTGCCAGCAGACCTCTGCGCGGGAAACTCTACAATGAGCAGTTCTTC.

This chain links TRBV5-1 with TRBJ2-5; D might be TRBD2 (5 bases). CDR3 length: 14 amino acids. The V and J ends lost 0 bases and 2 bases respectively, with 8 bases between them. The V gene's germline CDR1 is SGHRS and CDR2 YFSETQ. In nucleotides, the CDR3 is TGCGCCAGCAGCTTGGGACTACTACAAGAGACCCAGTACTTC. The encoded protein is CASSLGLLQETQYF.

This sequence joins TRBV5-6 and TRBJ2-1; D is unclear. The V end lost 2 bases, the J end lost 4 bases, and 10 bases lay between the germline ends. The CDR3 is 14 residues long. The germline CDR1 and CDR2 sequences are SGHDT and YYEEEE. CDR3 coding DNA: TGTGCCAGCAGCTTTGTAAACTATTACAATGAGCAGTTCTTC. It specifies CASSFVNYYNEQFF.